This record covers a single T cell receptor beta chain. Its antigen is unknown. 60 Vbeta and 13 Jbeta primers were used in PCR. Using immunoSEQ multiplex PCR, the repertoire was profiled, and TCRdb retains in-frame clones only, with some absent. The sample yields more than 140,000 clones, 60% to 80% seen once. This sample was taken from a study of cytomegalovirus exposure and HLA in healthy donors. CDR3 length: 16 amino acids. With V trimmed by 0 bases and J by 11 bases, 14 bases remained unmatched. Germline CDR1 and CDR2: SGHDT and YYEEEE. Whole-study findings and limits: As was reported, the classifier diagnosed cytomegalovirus status with high specificity and sensitivity.

The sequenced sample consisted of PBMCs. The receptor's source is a female donor in good health and CMV-seronegative. V gene TRBV5-6 combines with J gene TRBJ1-1; TRBD1 matches 9 bases. In DNA, the CDR3 is TGTGCCAGCAGCTTGGATGGACAGGGGAAAAGGCGTTTTGCTTTCTTT. As protein: CASSLDGQGKRRFAFF.